The table lists the clone carrying this TCR beta chain with a count of one. The sample belongs to a study of blood T cell repertoires in COVID-19. Background on the study: Donors in the United States, Italy and Spain gave samples during acute or convalescent COVID-19. Sample material is recorded as cDNA or gDNA derived from T cells, B-cell-depleted T cells, or PBMCs.

Clones were sequenced by immunoSEQ multiplex PCR, and TCRdb holds only the in-frame ones, with some missing. This table holds 73,000 or so clones, roughly 85% found once. The germline V and J ends were trimmed by 3 bases and 2 bases, with 11 bases remaining between them. The CDR3 runs to 14 residues. Germline lookup yields CDR1 SQVTM and CDR2 ANQGSEA. The sample consisted of peripheral blood. The J gene is TRBJ1-3, the V gene TRBV29-1; a possible D gene is TRBD1 (5 bases). This clonotype was sampled from a man aged 25 to 40 with acute or convalescent COVID-19. As DNA, the CDR3 is TGCAGCGTTGATTCGGGAGGGGCTGGAAACACCATATATTTT. Protein: CSVDSGGAGNTIYF.